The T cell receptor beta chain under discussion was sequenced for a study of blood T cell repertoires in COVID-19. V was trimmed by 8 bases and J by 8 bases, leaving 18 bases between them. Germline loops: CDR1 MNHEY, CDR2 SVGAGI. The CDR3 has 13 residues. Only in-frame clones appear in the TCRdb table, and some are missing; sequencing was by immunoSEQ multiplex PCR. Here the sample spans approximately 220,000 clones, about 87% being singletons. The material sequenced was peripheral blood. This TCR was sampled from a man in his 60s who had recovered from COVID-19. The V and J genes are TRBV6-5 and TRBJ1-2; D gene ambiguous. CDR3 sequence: CASSLGRAFGYTF. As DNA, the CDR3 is TGTGCCAGCTCTCTTGGGAGGGCATTCGGCTACACCTTC.